This is a list of T cell receptor beta chains from one sample in a study of shared clonotypes between healthy human individuals. Sequencing used immunoSEQ multiplex PCR; TCRdb keeps in-frame clones, though not all of them. Altogether around 1.9 million clones are present, approximately 94% being singletons, with the ten largest covering 1.5% to 2%. Sequencing used naive CD8+ T cells from PBMCs. These receptors were collected from a man aged 18 to 35 in good health. Some clones in this sample may be carry-over from other donors' samples. CDR3s include the opening cysteine and the closing phenylalanine or tryptophan. Fields, in order: V gene, J gene, D gene, clone size, CDR3 DNA, CDR3 protein. D genes are given only for firm matches. For some rows the clone size is stated as once, few or many, or as a class when expanded; others skip it.

TRBV7-2	TRBJ1-1	TRBD1	.	TGTGCCAGCAGCATCCGGGACAGGGGGCTCCGGGGTGAAGCTTTCTTT	CASSIRDRGLRGEAFF
TRBV10-3	TRBJ1-1	.	.	TGTGCCTCCTCGGACGGCCTGAACACTGAAGCTTTCTTT	CASSDGLNTEAFF
TRBV5-1	TRBJ2-5	.	.	TGCGCCAGCAGGACCCAAGAGACCCAGTACTTC	CASRTQETQYF
TRBV7-9	TRBJ2-5	.	once	TGTGCCAGCAGCGCCCTGGACAGTCAAGAGACCCAGTACTTC	CASSALDSQETQYF
TRBV6-5	TRBJ2-5	.	.	TGTGCCACCACCGATGCTCAGGAGACCCAGTACTTC	CATTDAQETQYF
TRBV5-4	TRBJ2-2	TRBD2	.	TGTGCCAGCAGCCGCCTAGCGGGAGCACAGCCCGGGGAGCTGTTTTTT	CASSRLAGAQPGELFF
TRBV9	TRBJ2-7	TRBD2	once	TGTGCCAGCAGCCCCCTTAGCGGGAGGCGAGACGAGCAGTACTTC	CASSPLSGRRDEQYF
TRBV18	TRBJ1-2	.	.	TGTGCCAGCTCACCGGGGCCAGGGGAGATCTTCTATGGCTACACCTTC	CASSPGPGEIFYGYTF
TRBV6-1	TRBJ2-1	.	.	TGTGCCACCCGGGGGGCTTTCCTCTCCTACAATGAGCAGTTCTTC	CATRGAFLSYNEQFF
TRBV7-3	TRBJ2-1	TRBD2	.	TGTGCCAGCAGTCTAGCGGGATTCGGCTACAATGAGCAGTTCTTC	CASSLAGFGYNEQFF
TRBV5-4	TRBJ2-3	TRBD2	.	TGTGCCAGCAGCCTAGGACTAGCGGACACAGATACGCAGTATTTT	CASSLGLADTDTQYF
TRBV2	TRBJ1-1	.	.	TGTGCCAGCAGTGAAAGTCGGGCTGAAGCTTTCTTT	CASSESRAEAFF
TRBV23-1	TRBJ2-1	.	.	TGCGCCAGCAGGAAGAACCGGGACCGATCCTACAATGAGCAGTTCTTC	CASRKNRDRSYNEQFF
TRBV19	TRBJ2-7	TRBD2	.	TGTGCCAGCGGACTAGCGGGATCATACGAGCAGTACTTC	CASGLAGSYEQYF
TRBV7-9	TRBJ2-5	.	.	TGTGCCAGCAGGTCCGGACAGAAAGAGACCCAGTACTTC	CASRSGQKETQYF
TRBV6-6	TRBJ2-7	.	.	TGTGCCAGCAGTTTCAGGACCCTCCCCTACGAGCAGTACTTC	CASSFRTLPYEQYF
TRBV6-1	TRBJ2-1	.	.	TGTGCCAGCAGTCACGACTCGGGGCTAGCTAATGAGCAGTTCTTC	CASSHDSGLANEQFF
TRBV21-1	TRBJ1-5	.	.	TGTGCCAGCAGCAAAGATGGGCGGAATGGCAATCAGCCCCAGCATTTT	CASSKDGRNGNQPQHF
TRBV6-1	TRBJ2-1	.	.	TGTGCCAGCAGTGAAGGATTTAAAGGGGATGAGCAGTTCTTC	CASSEGFKGDEQFF
TRBV29-1	TRBJ2-1	.	.	TGCAGCGTCGTGTTCGGTGCGGGAACGAATGAGCAGTTCTTC	CSVVFGAGTNEQFF
TRBV5-5	TRBJ1-4	TRBD1	.	TGTGCCAGCAGCCTAGGGGACAGGCTTCTGGAAAAACTGTTTTTT	CASSLGDRLLEKLFF
TRBV9	TRBJ2-7	.	.	TGTGCCCGCAGCGGCCGGACACCTTCCTACGAGCAGTACTTC	CARSGRTPSYEQYF
TRBV7-9	TRBJ2-1	.	.	TGTGCCAGCAGCCGAGAACCCAACCTGGGGTTCAATGAGCAGTTCTTC	CASSREPNLGFNEQFF
TRBV9	TRBJ1-1	.	.	TGTGCCAGCAGCCCGCAGGGTTTCACTGAAGCTTTCTTT	CASSPQGFTEAFF
TRBV19	TRBJ2-1	.	.	TGTGCCAGTAGTAGGGGGCGTTACAATGAGCAGTTCTTC	CASSRGRYNEQFF
TRBV19	TRBJ2-7	.	.	TGTGCCAGTAGTCCCGACGGGGGACAGACCTACGAGCAGTACTTC	CASSPDGGQTYEQYF
TRBV6-6	TRBJ2-7	TRBD1	.	TGTGCCAGCAGTTACTGGGGGGGACAGGGTCCCTACGAGCAGTACTTC	CASSYWGGQGPYEQYF
TRBV7-9	TRBJ2-1	TRBD1	.	TGTGCCAGCAGCTTATTACTTGGGGGACAGGGGTCCAGGGATGAGCAGTTCTTC	CASSLLLGGQGSRDEQFF
TRBV27	TRBJ2-5	.	.	TGTGCCAGCACCCTAAGGGGACCCGAGGGGACCCAGTACTTC	CASTLRGPEGTQYF
TRBV6-1	TRBJ2-7	.	.	TGTGCCAGCAGTATGGGGAGTACATACGAGCAGTACTTC	CASSMGSTYEQYF
TRBV19	TRBJ2-7	TRBD2	.	TGTGCCAGTAGTATAGATCGGGCTAGCGGCTGGGGGGAGCAGTACTTC	CASSIDRASGWGEQYF
TRBV19	TRBJ2-3	.	.	TGTGCCAGTAGTATAGCGGGAACAGATACGCAGTATTTT	CASSIAGTDTQYF
TRBV6-5	TRBJ2-7	TRBD2	.	TGTGCCAGCAGCACCGGGAGGGGGACCTACGAGCAGTACTTC	CASSTGRGTYEQYF
TRBV7-2	TRBJ2-7	.	.	TGTGCCAGCAGCCCCCACCCCGGGCGGACCTACGAGCAGTACTTC	CASSPHPGRTYEQYF
TRBV10-3	TRBJ2-2	.	.	TGTGCCATCAGTGATTCAGGGTGGAACACCGGGGAGCTGTTTTTT	CAISDSGWNTGELFF
TRBV12-5	TRBJ2-3	TRBD2	.	TGTGCTAGTGGTTTACGGCTAGCGGGAGCCGTAGATACGCAGTATTTT	CASGLRLAGAVDTQYF
TRBV5-1	TRBJ2-7	TRBD1	.	TGCGCCAGCAGCCTGTATCCGGGACAGGGGAGCTACGAGCAGTACTTC	CASSLYPGQGSYEQYF
TRBV5-1	TRBJ2-6	.	.	TGCGCCAGCAGCTTGGCCGAGGGGCAGGGGGCCAACGTCCTGACTTTC	CASSLAEGQGANVLTF
TRBV5-1	TRBJ2-7	.	.	TGCGCCAGCAGCTTGAGCCTCATAGCACCCGAGCAGTACTTC	CASSLSLIAPEQYF
TRBV14	TRBJ2-3	.	.	TGTGCCAGCAGCCAAGGAGCGCGGTCCTTGGATACGCAGTATTTT	CASSQGARSLDTQYF
TRBV10-3	TRBJ2-7	.	.	TGTGCCATCAGTGCAGGGTCGTCGGGGAGTCTGGCCGAGCAGTACTTC	CAISAGSSGSLAEQYF
TRBV28	TRBJ1-1	.	.	TGTGCCAGCAGTCGGAATGGCCCTGAAGCTTTCTTT	CASSRNGPEAFF
TRBV7-2	TRBJ2-7	TRBD1	.	TGTGCCAGCAGCTTAGGTTTTCGGGACAGCCCCTACTTC	CASSLGFRDSPYF
TRBV9	TRBJ1-2	.	.	TGTGCCAGCAGCGCCGAGGAGGGAACTAACTATGGCTACACCTTC	CASSAEEGTNYGYTF